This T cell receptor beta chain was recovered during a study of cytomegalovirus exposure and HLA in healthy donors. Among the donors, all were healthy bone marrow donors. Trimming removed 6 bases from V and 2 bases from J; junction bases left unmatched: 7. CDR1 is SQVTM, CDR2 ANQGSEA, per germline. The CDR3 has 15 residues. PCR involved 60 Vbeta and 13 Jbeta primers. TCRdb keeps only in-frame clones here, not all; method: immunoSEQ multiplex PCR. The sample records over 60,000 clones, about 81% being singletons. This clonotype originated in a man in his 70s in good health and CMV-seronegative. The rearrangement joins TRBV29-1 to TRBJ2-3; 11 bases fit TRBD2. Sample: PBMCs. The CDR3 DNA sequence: TGCAGCGTCAGACCACTAGCGGGAGTCACAGATACGCAGTATTTT. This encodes CSVRPLAGVTDTQYF.